A selection of T cell receptor beta chains follows, all from one sample in a study of T cells in tumors after PD-1 blockade. Data came from immunoSEQ multiplex PCR; TCRdb stores just in-frame clones and leaves some out. The sample includes about 59,000 clones, 80% of them seen just once. Material: PBMCs, obtained before anti-PD-1 treatment. The source is a human donor with basal cell carcinoma. The CDR3 runs from the conserved cysteine through the conserved F or W. D genes are given only for firm matches. The size of a clone is reported for some rows only, either as once, few or many, or as a class for expanded clones.

cdr3_nt | cdr3_aa | clone_size | j_call | d_call | v_call
TGTGCCAGCAGCCAAGGAGTTAGCTGGGGGCCCACAGATACGCAGTATTTT | CASSQGVSWGPTDTQYF | - | TRBJ2-3 | - | TRBV4-2
TGTGCCAGCAGCGGAAGACAGGGGGCAAGCAATCAGCCCCAGCATTTT | CASSGRQGASNQPQHF | many | TRBJ1-5 | TRBD1 | TRBV7-8
TGTGCCAGCACCTCGACAGGGGGATCCTATGGCTACACCTTC | CASTSTGGSYGYTF | - | TRBJ1-2 | TRBD1 | TRBV11-1
TGCAGCGTTGAGTGGGGGGTCGGCACTGAAGCTTTCTTT | CSVEWGVGTEAFF | once | TRBJ1-1 | - | TRBV29-1
TGTGCCAGTAGGGGGAGTGGGCGGGAGTTTAGTCCCTACAATGAGCAGTTCTTC | CASRGSGREFSPYNEQFF | - | TRBJ2-1 | TRBD2 | TRBV19
TGTGCCAGCAGTTGGGGGGCGACCTATGGCTACACCTTC | CASSWGATYGYTF | - | TRBJ1-2 | - | TRBV5-4
TGTGCCAGTCAATCTACAGGGAGCTCCTACGAGCAGTACTTC | CASQSTGSSYEQYF | - | TRBJ2-7 | - | TRBV27
TGTGCCAGCGGGGGGGACCTCGGGTTTTCACCCCTCCACTTT | CASGGDLGFSPLHF | - | TRBJ1-6 | - | TRBV2
TGTGCCAGCAGAAGAGAGGGACAGGGGTTGTTTGGCTACACCTTC | CASRREGQGLFGYTF | - | TRBJ1-2 | TRBD1 | TRBV6-5
TGTGCCATCAGTCCTGACGAAGGATTTACGCCCCAGCATTTT | CAISPDEGFTPQHF | - | TRBJ1-5 | - | TRBV10-3
TGTGCCAGCAGCTTGTCCCTCGGGGGCAATGAGCAGTTCTTC | CASSLSLGGNEQFF | - | TRBJ2-1 | - | TRBV7-6
TGTGCCAGCAGTGAAGGGCTAGCGGGGGGGTGGCCCTACGAGCAGTACTTC | CASSEGLAGGWPYEQYF | - | TRBJ2-7 | TRBD2 | TRBV6-1
TGCGCCAGCAGCTTGGTTCAGGGGGCTGAAAAACTGTTTTTT | CASSLVQGAEKLFF | - | TRBJ1-4 | TRBD1 | TRBV5-1
TGCGCCAGCAGCTTAGACTCAAACACTGAAGCTTTCTTT | CASSLDSNTEAFF | - | TRBJ1-1 | - | TRBV5-1
TGTGCCAGTACTAAACCAGGGATGAGGGCTCAGCCCCAGCATTTT | CASTKPGMRAQPQHF | - | TRBJ1-5 | - | TRBV19
TGTGCCAGCAGCCAGGCCGCCGGGACTAGCGATCGGTTCTTC | CASSQAAGTSDRFF | once | TRBJ2-1 | TRBD2 | TRBV3-1/TRBV3-2
TGCGCCAGCAGTGACCTTGCAGGGGCTATCCACTTT | CASSDLAGAIHF | - | TRBJ1-6 | - | TRBV10-2